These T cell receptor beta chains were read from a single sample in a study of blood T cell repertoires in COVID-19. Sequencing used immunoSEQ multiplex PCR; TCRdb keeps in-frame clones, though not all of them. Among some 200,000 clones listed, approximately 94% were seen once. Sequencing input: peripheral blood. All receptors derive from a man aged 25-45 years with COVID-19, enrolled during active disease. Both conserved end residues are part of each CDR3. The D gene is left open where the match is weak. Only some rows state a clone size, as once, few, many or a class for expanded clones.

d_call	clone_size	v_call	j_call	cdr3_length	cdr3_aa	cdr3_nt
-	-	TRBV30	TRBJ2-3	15	CAWSGLVTSTDTQYF	TGTGCCTGGAGCGGACTCGTGACTAGCACAGATACGCAGTATTTT
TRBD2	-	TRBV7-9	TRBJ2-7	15	CASSPTDPRGDEQYF	TGTGCCAGCAGCCCAACCGACCCTCGGGGGGACGAGCAGTACTTC
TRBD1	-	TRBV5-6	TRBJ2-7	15	CASSGRGQGGYEQYF	TGTGCCAGCAGCGGGCGGGGACAGGGGGGCTACGAGCAGTACTTC
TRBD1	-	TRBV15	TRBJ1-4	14	CATGTDATNEKLFF	TGTGCCACCGGGACAGACGCAACTAATGAAAAACTGTTTTTT
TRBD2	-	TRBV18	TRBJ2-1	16	CASSPLELTSGTKQFF	TGTGCCAGCTCACCCCTCGAATTGACTAGCGGGACCAAGCAGTTCTTC
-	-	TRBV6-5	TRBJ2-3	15	CASSYRGSMTDTQYF	TGTGCCAGCAGTTACAGGGGTTCGATGACAGATACGCAGTATTTT
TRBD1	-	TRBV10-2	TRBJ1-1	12	CASSSQGTEAFF	TGCGCCAGCAGTTCACAGGGGACTGAAGCTTTCTTT
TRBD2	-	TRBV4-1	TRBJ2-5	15	CASSPTSGRRAAQYF	TGCGCCAGCAGCCCGACTAGCGGGAGGCGGGCGGCCCAGTACTTC
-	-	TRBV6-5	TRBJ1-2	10	CASSQYGYTF	TGTGCCAGCAGCCAGTACGGCTACACCTTC
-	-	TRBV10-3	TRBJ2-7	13	CAIWEGGSYEQYF	TGTGCCATCTGGGAGGGGGGATCCTACGAGCAGTACTTC
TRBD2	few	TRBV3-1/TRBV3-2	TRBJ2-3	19	CASSQDYWTSGYYTDTQYF	TGTGCCAGCAGCCAAGATTATTGGACTAGCGGATATTACACAGATACGCAGTATTTT
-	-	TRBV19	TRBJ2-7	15	CASRGSQRYSYEQYF	TGTGCCAGTAGGGGAAGCCAGCGGTACTCCTACGAGCAGTACTTC
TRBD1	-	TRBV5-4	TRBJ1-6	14	CASSRDRVNSPLHF	TGTGCCAGCAGCCGGGACAGGGTGAATTCACCCCTCCACTTT
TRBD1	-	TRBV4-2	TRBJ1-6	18	CASSQDWPGGVSNSPLHF	TGTGCCAGCAGCCAAGATTGGCCAGGGGGCGTAAGTAATTCACCCCTCCACTTT
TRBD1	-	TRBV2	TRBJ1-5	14	CASSSDRGNQPQHF	TGTGCCAGCAGTTCGGACAGGGGCAATCAGCCCCAGCATTTT
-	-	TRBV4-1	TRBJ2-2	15	CASSQVSGVNGELFF	TGCGCCAGCAGCCAGGTGTCCGGGGTCAATGGGGAGCTGTTTTTT
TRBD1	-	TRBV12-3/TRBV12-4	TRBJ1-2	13	CASSLGQSYGYTF	TGTGCCAGCAGTCTGGGACAGTCCTATGGCTACACCTTC
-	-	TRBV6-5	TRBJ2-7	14	CASSYSGEGREQYF	TGTGCCAGCAGTTATTCGGGGGAAGGACGCGAGCAGTACTTC
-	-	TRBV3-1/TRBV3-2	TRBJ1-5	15	CASSQGGMGNQPQHF	TGTGCCAGCAGCCAGGGGGGAATGGGCAATCAGCCCCAGCATTTT
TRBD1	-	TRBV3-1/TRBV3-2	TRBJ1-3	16	CASSPGQGVSGNTIYF	TGTGCCAGCAGCCCCGGACAGGGGGTATCTGGAAACACCATATATTTT
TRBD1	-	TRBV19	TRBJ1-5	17	CATAPRGPDRGNQPQHF	TGTGCCACCGCCCCGCGTGGGCCGGACAGGGGAAATCAGCCCCAGCATTTT
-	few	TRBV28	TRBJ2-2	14	CASSLTGSTGELFF	TGTGCCAGCAGTTTGACCGGGAGCACCGGGGAGCTGTTTTTT
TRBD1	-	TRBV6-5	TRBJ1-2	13	CASTERTGDGYTF	TGTGCCAGCACCGAACGGACAGGGGATGGCTACACCTTC
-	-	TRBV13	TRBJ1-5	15	CASSLGARRNQPQHF	TGTGCCAGCAGCTTGGGGGCTAGACGCAATCAGCCCCAGCATTTT
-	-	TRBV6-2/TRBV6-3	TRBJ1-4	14	CASSYLGSTEKLFF	TGTGCCAGCAGTTACCTAGGCAGCACTGAAAAACTGTTTTTT
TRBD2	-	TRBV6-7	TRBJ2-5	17	CASRARLAGGKGETQYF	TGTGCCAGCAGGGCCCGACTAGCGGGGGGGAAGGGAGAGACCCAGTACTTC
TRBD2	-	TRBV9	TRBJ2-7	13	CASSVDLAGEQYF	TGTGCCAGCAGCGTAGACCTAGCGGGCGAGCAGTACTTC
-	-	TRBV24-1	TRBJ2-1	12	CATSLTGHEQFF	TGTGCCACCAGTCTGACAGGTCATGAGCAGTTCTTC
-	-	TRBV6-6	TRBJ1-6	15	CASRPTDIYPDPLHF	TGTGCCAGCAGGCCTACAGATATATATCCCGACCCCCTCCACTTT
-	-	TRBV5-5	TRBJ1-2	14	CASTLSTGDYGYTF	TGTGCCAGCACCCTGTCGACAGGAGATTATGGCTACACCTTC
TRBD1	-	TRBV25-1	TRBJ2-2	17	CASSGYRDRVFPGELFF	TGTGCCAGCAGTGGATACCGGGACAGGGTCTTCCCCGGGGAGCTGTTTTTT
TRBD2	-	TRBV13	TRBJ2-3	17	CASSLGWVAGGSDTQYF	TGTGCCAGCAGCTTAGGCTGGGTAGCGGGGGGGTCAGATACGCAGTATTTT
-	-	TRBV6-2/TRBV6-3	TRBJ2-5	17	CASSYPPGQAYQETQYF	TGTGCCAGCAGTTACCCGCCAGGCCAGGCGTACCAAGAGACCCAGTACTTC
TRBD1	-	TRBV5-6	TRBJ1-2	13	CASSLRGREGYTF	TGTGCCAGCAGCCTTAGGGGGCGGGAAGGCTACACCTTC
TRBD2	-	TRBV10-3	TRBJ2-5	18	CAISDLRTSGGALETQYF	TGTGCCATCAGTGACCTACGGACTAGCGGGGGGGCATTGGAGACCCAGTACTTC
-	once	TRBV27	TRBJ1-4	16	CASSSLSPPANEKLFF	TGTGCCAGCAGTTCACTCTCACCGCCCGCTAATGAAAAACTGTTTTTT
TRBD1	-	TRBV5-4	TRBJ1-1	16	CASSLADGTGGSEAFF	TGTGCCAGCAGCTTGGCCGACGGGACAGGGGGCTCTGAAGCTTTCTTT
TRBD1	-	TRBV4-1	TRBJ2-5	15	CASSHLGTAEETQYF	TGCGCCAGCAGCCATCTAGGGACAGCCGAAGAGACCCAGTACTTC
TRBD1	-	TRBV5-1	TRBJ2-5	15	CASSSTGTGGETQYF	TGCGCCAGCAGCTCAACCGGGACAGGGGGCGAGACCCAGTACTTC
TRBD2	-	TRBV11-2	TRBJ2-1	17	CASSSTTSGVTYNEQFF	TGTGCCAGCAGCTCCACCACTAGCGGGGTAACCTACAATGAGCAGTTCTTC
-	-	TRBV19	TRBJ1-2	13	CASSMSQHYGYTF	TGTGCCAGTAGTATGAGTCAACACTATGGCTACACCTTC
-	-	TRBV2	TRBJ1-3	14	CASTKQSSGNTIYF	TGTGCCAGTACAAAACAGAGCTCTGGAAACACCATATATTTT
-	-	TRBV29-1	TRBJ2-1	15	CSFAPRQTAPYEQFF	TGCAGCTTTGCCCCGCGGCAGACAGCACCTTATGAGCAGTTCTTC
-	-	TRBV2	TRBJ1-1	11	CASRANTEAFF	TGTGCCAGCAGGGCGAACACTGAAGCTTTCTTT
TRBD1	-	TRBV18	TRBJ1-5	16	CASTKQGARNNQPQHF	TGTGCCAGCACGAAACAGGGGGCACGAAACAATCAGCCCCAGCATTTT
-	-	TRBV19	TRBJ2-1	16	CASSIAAWVGADEQFF	TGTGCCAGTAGTATAGCCGCCTGGGTAGGGGCTGACGAGCAGTTCTTC
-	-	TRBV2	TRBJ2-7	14	CASSGVFSSYEQYF	TGTGCCAGCAGTGGTGTCTTCTCCTCCTACGAGCAGTACTTC
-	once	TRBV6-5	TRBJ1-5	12	CASTGPNQPQHF	TGTGCCAGCACAGGGCCCAATCAGCCCCAGCATTTT
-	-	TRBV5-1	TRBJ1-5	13	CASSWGENQPQHF	TGCGCCAGCAGCTGGGGAGAGAATCAGCCCCAGCATTTT
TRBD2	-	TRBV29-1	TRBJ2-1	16	CSVEDPLAGLDNEQFF	TGCAGCGTTGAAGATCCCCTAGCGGGGTTAGACAATGAGCAGTTCTTC
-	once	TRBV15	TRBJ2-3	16	CATSRDSGATGWTQYF	TGTGCCACCAGCAGAGATTCGGGCGCCACGGGGTGGACGCAGTATTTT
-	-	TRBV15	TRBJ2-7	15	CATSRDLGAPYEQYF	TGTGCCACCAGCAGAGATTTGGGGGCGCCCTACGAGCAGTACTTC
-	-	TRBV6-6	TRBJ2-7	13	CASSYIHTYEQYF	TGTGCCAGCAGTTACATACATACCTACGAGCAGTACTTC
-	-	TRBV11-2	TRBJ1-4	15	CASSLDLRRFEKLFF	TGTGCCAGCAGCTTAGATCTAAGGCGGTTTGAAAAACTGTTTTTT